These 8 T cell receptor beta chains share one sample of origin, sequenced in a study of CD8 T cells in Susac syndrome. Reverse transcription used about 0.45 to 1 ug RNA and random hexamers. One entry per CDR3 protein results from TCRdb running MiXCR on the immunoSEQ multiplex PCR reads. The sample yields 140,000 or so distinct CDR3 sequences, under 97% seen once. Sequencing was performed on CD4+ T cells from PBMCs. The receptors derive from a human donor with Susac syndrome.

This rearrangement joins TRBV2 to TRBJ2-5; D not resolved. There are 11 residues in the CDR3. V lost 8 bases to trimming and J lost 5 bases, with 9 bases between them. From germline, CDR1 is SNHLY and CDR2 FYNNEI. The CDR3 sequence: CASRQEETQYF. CDR3 DNA sequence: TGTGCCAGCCGGCAGGAGGAGACCCAGTACTTC. Full variable domain (outside the CDR3, taken from reference TRBV2 and TRBJ2-5): EPEVTQTPSHQVTQMGQEVILRCVPISNHLYFYWYRQILGQKVEFLVSFYNNEISEKSEIFDDQFSVERPDGSNFTLKIRSTKLEDSAMYFCASRQEETQYFGPGTRLLVL.

The CDR3 DNA sequence: TGCAGTGCTAGAGGGCAGGTTCGTGAAGATACGCAGTATTTT. Translated: CSARGQVREDTQYF. The chain joins TRBV20-1 to TRBJ2-3; D is unclear. Per germline, CDR1 DFQATT and CDR2 SNEGSKA (reference sequence). The CDR3 spans 14 residues. V lost 1 base, J lost 5 bases, and 13 bases lay in between.

A single count supports this clonotype. In DNA form, the CDR3 reads TGTGCCAGCAGACGACGACAGGGTCCCCCACTTCGCACAGATACGCAGTATTTT. It codes for CASRRRQGPPLRTDTQYF. The chain employs TRBV13 and TRBJ2-3; TRBD1 aligns across 7 bases. The CDR3 is 18 amino acids. Germline CDR1 and CDR2: PRHDT and FYEKMQ (reference sequence). The V gene end was trimmed by 6 bases and the J gene end by 1 base; junction bases not matched to a gene: 16. Complete variable domain (other parts from reference TRBV13 and TRBJ2-3): AAGVIQSPRHLIKEKRETATLKCYPIPRHDTVYWYQQGPGQDPQFLISFYEKMQSDKGSIPDRFSAQQFSDYHSELNMSSLELGDSALYFCASRRRQGPPLRTDTQYFGPGTRLTVL.

The rearrangement links TRBV20-1 to TRBJ2-1, with 9 bases aligning to TRBD2. Germline-derived CDR1 and CDR2 are DFQATT and SNEGSKA (reference sequence). After removal of 5 bases from V and 2 bases from J, the junction contained 4 bases not matched to a gene. This CDR3 has 14 amino acids. The chain's CDR3 is CSAQTSGAYNEQFF. The DNA of the CDR3 is TGCAGTGCTCAGACTAGCGGTGCCTACAATGAGCAGTTCTTC.

This sequence joins TRBV20-1 and TRBJ1-1; D unclear. This CDR3 contains 15 residues. From germline, CDR1 is DFQATT and CDR2 SNEGSKA (reference sequence). V was clipped by 1 base and J by 0 bases, with 12 bases between them. DNA for the CDR3: TGCAGTGCTAGAGGGCAGACTATAATGAACACTGAAGCTTTCTTT. Translating it yields CSARGQTIMNTEAFF.

The chain joins TRBV5-6 to TRBJ1-2; D may be TRBD1 (6 bases). The CDR3 loop spans 16 amino acids. Germline V CDR1 and CDR2: SGHDT, YYEEEE. The V end was cut by 2 bases, the J end by 4 bases, with 18 bases between. The DNA for the CDR3 is TGTGCCAGCAGCTTTTTGTGGGTCGAGGGGGGCTATGGCTACACCTTC. This sequence encodes CASSFLWVEGGYGYTF.

This clonotype was picked up one time. The chain joins TRBV5-1 to TRBJ2-2; 11 positions match TRBD2. V lost 7 bases to trimming and J lost 6 bases; unmatched junction nucleotides: 8. Germline loops: CDR1 SGHRS, CDR2 YFSETQ. There are 15 residues in the CDR3. CDR3 sequence: CASSGQGLAAGELFF. CDR3 DNA sequence: TGCGCCAGCTCCGGACAGGGACTAGCGGCCGGGGAGCTGTTTTTT.

V gene TRBV10-3 combines with J gene TRBJ2-3; unclear D gene. The germline V gene encodes CDR1 ENHRY and CDR2 SYGVKD. The CDR3 consists of 13 residues. Trimming pared 8 bases from V and 0 bases from J, leaving 9 bases between. CDR3 DNA: TGTGCCATCCGGCCAGGCAGCACAGATACGCAGTATTTT. Residues: CAIRPGSTDTQYF.